What follows is one T cell receptor beta chain and its context. Its antigen is unknown. Next came a second PCR, run for about 7 to 12 cycles, which used a sample-barcoded 5' primer along with a J-beta primer mix. TCRdb re-called the 5' RACE reads through MiXCR, storing one row per CDR3 protein. This sample has some 640,000 distinct CDR3 sequences; roughly 31% occur once, and the top ten carry 15% to 18%. The data stem from a study of blood T cells in healthy people across ages. This CDR3 contains 13 residues. Losses at the gene ends were 5 bases for V and 5 bases for J; bases not matched to a gene: 7. Germline CDR1 and CDR2: DFQATT and SNEGSKA (reference sequence). Findings and limits, study-wide: Naive CD4+ cell counts and diversity both ran higher in long-lived than in aged donors.

All donors came from Russia, were Caucasian and healthy, and spanned ages roughly 6 to 95. RNA extraction gave at least 5.5 micrograms of total RNA per sample. This TCR derives from a woman of 80 years or more in good health. V is TRBV20-1 and J is TRBJ2-3, with 7 bases that match TRBD1. Sequences were obtained from blood. This chain's CDR3 is CSAGRQGQDTQYF. The CDR3 bases are TGCAGTGCTGGGAGACAGGGCCAAGATACGCAGTATTTT.